What follows are 21 T cell receptor beta chains derived from one specimen sequenced in a study of CD8 T cells in Susac syndrome (dated 2019 in TCRdb). The library relied on the immunoSEQ multiplex PCR assay. RNA was extracted using the RNeasy kit, and about 0.5 to 1 ug of the RNA was reverse transcribed with random hexamers. In-frame beta chains were kept once TCRdb had trimmed the public reads at Q25 with fastp and called clones with MiXCR. Every entry covers one CDR3 protein and lists the most common genes and DNA from its rows. The sample data list around 140,000 distinct CDR3 sequences, and 80% of these were observed just once. The leading ten clones occupy roughly 0.5% of the sample. Input material: CD8+ T cells from PBMCs. The receptors originated from a human donor with multiple sclerosis.

The J gene is TRBJ1-1, the V gene TRBV4-1; D gene ambiguous. The CDR3 loop spans 14 amino acids. From germline, CDR1 is MGHRA and CDR2 YSYEKL. Trimming took off 0 bases at V and 0 bases at J, with 5 bases between the two ends. In DNA, the CDR3 is TGCGCCAGCAGCCAAGATGGGGTGAACACTGAAGCTTTCTTT. As protein: CASSQDGVNTEAFF.

This chain connects TRBV23-1 to TRBJ1-6; D is unresolved. TRBV23-1 belongs to the ORF category, with a function that is uncertain. This CDR3 contains 15 residues. The V end was cut by 2 bases, the J end by 5 bases, with 10 bases between. DNA for the CDR3: TGCGCCAGCAGTCAAGGTCCCCAAAATAATTCACCCCTCCACTTT. This gives the protein CASSQGPQNNSPLHF.

The chain links TRBV12-5 to TRBJ2-4; no reliable D call. The germline gives CDR1 LGHNT, CDR2 FRNRAP. Trimming took 1 base from V and 0 from J, leaving 10 bases between them. This CDR3 comprises 16 residues. Here the CDR3 DNA reads TGTGCTAGTGGTTTGGCGGGTTCCCTAGCCAAAAACATTCAGTACTTC. This translates into CASGLAGSLAKNIQYF.

V is TRBV12-3 or TRBV12-4 and J is TRBJ2-1; D is possibly TRBD1 or TRBD2 (6 bases each). Trimming took 3 bases from V and 8 from J, leaving 11 bases between them. The length of the CDR3 is 13 residues. The CDR3 region has the DNA TGTGCCAGCAGTTTTTCCGGGGGCGATGAGCAGTTCTTC. Protein product: CASSFSGGDEQFF.

The chain has TRBV6-5 and TRBJ2-5; D gene uncertain. V dropped 4 bases and J dropped 1 base, with 4 bases sitting between them. This CDR3 spans 12 amino acids. CDR1 and CDR2 from the germline V gene are MNHEY and SVGAGI. The CDR3 spells CASSSVQETQYF. CDR3 DNA sequence: TGTGCCAGCAGTTCGGTCCAAGAGACCCAGTACTTC.

In its sample, this clonotype was seen a few times. The chain carries TRBV5-1 and TRBJ1-1; a weak D match, TRBD1 (5 bases). Germline values: CDR1 SGHRS, CDR2 YFSETQ. The CDR3 consists of 14 residues. Trimming cost V 3 bases and J 1 base, with 10 bases left between them. The CDR3: CASSSRQKNTEAFF. In DNA form, the CDR3 reads TGCGCCAGCAGCTCGAGACAGAAGAACACTGAAGCTTTCTTT.

A single count supports this clonotype. This chain uses TRBV7-9 with TRBJ2-3, with TRBD2 as a possible D gene (5 bases). CDR3 size: 16 residues. Between the trimmed V and J ends, which lost 3 bases and 0 bases, there was a span of 13 bases. Germline lookup yields CDR1 SEHNR and CDR2 FQNEAQ (reference sequence). In DNA form, the CDR3 reads TGTGCCAGCAGCTTCACCTGGACTGCTAGCACAGATACGCAGTATTTT. Encoded protein: CASSFTWTASTDTQYF.

The J gene is TRBJ1-2, the V gene TRBV7-9, with unresolved D. Germline V gives CDR1 SEHNR, CDR2 FQNEAQ (reference sequence). The CDR3 has 15 residues. The V and J ends lost 5 bases and 0 bases respectively, with 13 bases between them. The CDR3 nucleotides read TGTGCCAGCAGCCTCGGAGACGGCTCTAACTATGGCTACACCTTC. It specifies CASSLGDGSNYGYTF.

The rearrangement links TRBV2 to TRBJ1-1; D ambiguous. Germline-derived CDR1 and CDR2 are SNHLY and FYNNEI. V lost 10 bases to trimming and J lost 1 base, with 13 bases between them. The CDR3 loop spans 13 amino acids. CDR3 residues: CATLGAQNTEAFF. The DNA for the CDR3 is TGTGCCACCCTCGGAGCCCAGAACACTGAAGCTTTCTTT.

DNA for the CDR3: TGTGCCAGCAGTCCCGGGACAGGGGTCAATCAGCCCCAGCATTTT. Protein: CASSPGTGVNQPQHF. This chain joins TRBV6-5 and TRBJ1-5, with 10 bases that match TRBD1. Per germline, CDR1 MNHEY and CDR2 SVGAGI. The CDR3 is made up of 15 amino acids. V trimming: 5 bases; J trimming: 3 bases; junction bases outside the gene matches: 4.

V usage is TRBV28 and J usage is TRBJ1-1; D gene uncertain. Germline V gene data show CDR1 as MDHEN and CDR2 as SYDVKM. V dropped 5 bases and J dropped 0 bases, with 10 bases sitting between them. This CDR3 spans 14 amino acids. The CDR3 DNA sequence: TGTGCCAGCAGTCACCAATCTATGAACACTGAAGCTTTCTTT. This encodes CASSHQSMNTEAFF. The full variable domain, completed using reference TRBV28 and TRBJ1-1, is DVKVTQSSRYLVKRTGEKVFLECVQDMDHENMFWYRQDPGLGLRLIYFSYDVKMKEKGDIPEGYSVSREKKERFSLILESASTNQTSMYLCASSHQSMNTEAFFGQGTRLTVV.

The chain links TRBV19 to TRBJ2-2, with 12 bases that match TRBD1. This CDR3 is built from 18 residues. The V gene end was trimmed by 5 bases and the J gene end by 8 bases; junction bases not matched to a gene: 15. Germline V lookup: CDR1 LNHDA, CDR2 SQIVND (reference sequence). The chain's CDR3 is CASSPYSGTGGAAGELFF. The CDR3 DNA is TGTGCCAGTAGTCCTTATTCCGGGACAGGGGGCGCGGCTGGGGAGCTGTTTTTT.

The chain carries TRBV11-2 and TRBJ2-1, with 8 positions matching TRBD1. The germline V gene encodes CDR1 SGHAT and CDR2 FQNNGV. The CDR3 has 14 amino acids. The ends lost 1 base at V and 8 bases at J; junction bases unmatched: 4. This chain's CDR3 is CASSLGQGAHEQFF. The DNA of the CDR3 is TGTGCCAGCAGCTTAGGTCAGGGGGCACATGAGCAGTTCTTC.

The chain recombines TRBV28 with TRBJ1-3; D unresolved. V dropped 5 bases and J dropped 0 bases, with 11 bases sitting between them. The CDR3 is 15 residues long. Germline assignment: CDR1 MDHEN and CDR2 SYDVKM. The CDR3 region is CASSPLEYSGNTIYF. CDR3 bases: TGTGCCAGCAGTCCATTGGAGTACTCTGGAAACACCATATATTTT.

This chain connects TRBV19 to TRBJ2-1; 8 positions agree with TRBD1. Trimming at V came to 7 bases and at J to 4 bases, leaving 15 bases not matched to a gene. The germline gives CDR1 LNHDA, CDR2 SQIVND (reference sequence). This CDR3 is 17 amino acids long. The CDR3 sequence: CASTIMGPGGLYNEQFF. DNA for the CDR3: TGTGCCAGTACCATCATGGGGCCAGGGGGCCTGTACAATGAGCAGTTCTTC.

This chain uses TRBV19 with TRBJ2-3, with D perhaps TRBD1 or TRBD2 (5 bases each). Deletions cut 3 bases from V and 2 bases from J, with 12 bases between. The CDR3 is 15 amino acids. Germline V gene lookup returns CDR1 LNHDA and CDR2 SQIVND (reference sequence). The CDR3 bases are TGTGCCAGTAGTATCGGGTCGGGGCCCACAGATACGCAGTATTTT. Protein: CASSIGSGPTDTQYF.

The rearrangement uses TRBV12-3 or TRBV12-4 and TRBJ2-2; D ambiguous. This CDR3 has 13 residues. V was cut by 3 bases and J by 7 bases, with 9 bases left in between. CDR3 residues: CASSLARGGELFF. In DNA, the CDR3 is TGTGCCAGCAGTTTGGCCCGTGGCGGGGAGCTGTTTTTT.

This rearrangement joins TRBV9 to TRBJ1-2; D ambiguous. The CDR3 spans 16 residues. Germline values: CDR1 SGDLS, CDR2 YYNGEE. Trimming shortened V by 3 bases and J by 0 bases, and 15 bases separated the two germline ends. The CDR3 sequence is CASSDNSRVANYGYTF. The CDR3 coding sequence is TGTGCCAGCAGCGATAACTCCCGGGTAGCTAACTATGGCTACACCTTC.

The CDR3 DNA is TGTGCCAGTCGGGAGGGTGGGGACGGTCAGAGCACTGAAGCTTTCTTT. Protein sequence: CASREGGDGQSTEAFF. The chain combines TRBV10-3 with TRBJ1-1; D is possibly TRBD1 (5 bases). The germline V and J ends were trimmed by 10 bases and 4 bases, with 25 bases remaining between them. The CDR3 is 16 residues long. Germline CDR1 and CDR2: ENHRY and SYGVKD.

This clonotype is judged medium-sized. V usage is TRBV28 and J usage is TRBJ2-1, with D tentatively TRBD1 (6 bases). Looked up from germline, CDR1 is MDHEN and CDR2 is SYDVKM. This CDR3 is built from 12 residues. V was clipped by 6 bases and J by 7 bases, with 10 bases between them. CDR3 sequence reads: CASSPGVNEQFF. CDR3 DNA sequence: TGTGCCAGCAGCCCAGGGGTAAATGAGCAGTTCTTC.

This clonotype appeared a few times. The chain couples TRBV7-9 to TRBJ2-1; D tentatively reads TRBD1 or TRBD2 (5 bases each). The CDR3 contains 13 residues. Between the trimmed V and J ends, which lost 4 bases and 15 bases, there was a span of 19 bases. From germline, CDR1 is SEHNR and CDR2 FQNEAQ (reference sequence). The CDR3 sequence is CASSSGAARVLFF. DNA for the CDR3: TGTGCCAGCAGCTCCGGGGCAGCCCGTGTTCTGTTCTTC.